This TCR beta chain stems from a study of cytomegalovirus exposure and HLA in healthy donors (dated by TCRdb to the late 2010s). General notes on the study: According to an earlier analysis of 587 of the donors, about 190 million T cells yielded over 100 million unique TCR beta sequences and about 300 Gb of sequence data. An early release that covered about 600 HLA-typed donors contained approximately 320 gigabases of sequencing data and 80 million or so unique TCR sequences. Of the 350 to 400 genotyped donors, around 81% fell in the genetic ancestry cluster associated with self-reported Caucasian donors. The study aimed to test whether cataloging public T cell receptors could reveal signatures of past pathogen exposure. Using immunosequencing, the study profiled T cell repertoires from around 680 subjects and related those repertoires to cytomegalovirus serostatus. Along with the approximately 650-subject first cohort, a separate validation cohort of roughly 110 different subjects was used. To predict cytomegalovirus infection status, the study brought together high-throughput TCR immunosequencing, statistical association of individual TCRs with disease status, and machine learning. In a later analysis, previously published TCR beta repertoires from fewer than 750 donors were re-analyzed and high-resolution HLA genotyping was added so that TCR occurrence patterns could be studied. Rather than drawing on any new phenotypic data, the later analysis identified candidate immune exposures from TCR beta sequences and the way those sequences occurred across donors. An earlier analysis of 587 of the donors used high-throughput TCR beta sequencing to judge whether each TCR beta V gene segment behaved as functional or pseudogenic. Donor age, sex, ethnicity and CMV serostatus were compiled alongside the repertoire data. Genome-wide SNP genotypes for about 60% of the 666 donors were used in a later genetic analysis, which treated that subset as a discovery cohort. All discovery cohort repertoires had been generated on a single sequencing platform. HLA typing included class I and class II loci at four-digit resolution. The number of typed donors differed by locus: roughly 629-640 for A, B, C, DRB1 and DQB1; some 500 for DQA1; roughly 600 for DPA1; and about 450 for DPB1. Roughly 5 DR-DQ haplotypes were treated as single units for association and clustering because of strong linkage in the cohort. Among around 400 genotyped donors of the cohort, an average of around 250,000 unique TCR beta nucleotide sequences was sequenced per donor, of which approximately 18% were non-productive.

For CDR1 and CDR2, the germline V gene lists MNHEY and SVGAGI. The V and J ends are trimmed by 2 bases and 7 bases, leaving 11 bases between them. The CDR3 contains 13 residues, cysteine and phenylalanine counted. Only the CDR3 DNA is retained, 39 bases long and in frame from the first base. Broad study findings and their caveats: A later genetic analysis associated a missense DCLRE1C variant with V-gene and J-gene trimming of TCR beta chains, and an independent cohort replicated the association. A further reported finding was that TCR beta sequences accurately predicted the HLA-A and HLA-B alleles for most subjects in the first cohort. Some IMGT-functional V segments, including TRBV6-2 and TRBV6-3, could not be distinguished by the 87-base-pair reads and were therefore excluded. The sequencing pipeline was judged likely to have produced a cluster of highly shared sequence variants as a technical artifact. Most TCR sequences were seen in very few donors, while some public TCRs were found in many individuals. In a later analysis, several top co-occurrence clusters were reported to appear linked to parvovirus B19, influenza, CMV and Epstein-Barr virus. Roughly uniform sequencing depth across donors was assumed in presence/absence analyses, although this assumption may not hold. Because counts were too low, seventeen rarely observed V segments, including chromosome 9 orphons, were left out of the earlier analysis of a few hundred of the donors. In this cohort, only TCR beta chains were sequenced, and detectable features were limited by the absence of alpha or paired-chain data. For the cohort, immune exposure information was limited to CMV serostatus. An earlier analysis of some 590 of the donors showed that most TCR beta V segments appeared in productive rearrangements either about 87% or about 30% of the time, which broadly matched IMGT annotations. In both the original and validation cohorts, the classifier was reported to diagnose cytomegalovirus status with high specificity and sensitivity. The study listed 150 to 200 TCR beta chains as associated with cytomegalovirus. A later analysis found that TCR association rates varied across HLA loci, with DRB1 alleles showing the most associated TCRs and HLA-C alleles the fewest. Strong co-occurrence of HLA alleles, especially DR and DQ, made assigning TCR associations to individual alleles difficult. Linkage disequilibrium might explain the correlated functional status among segregating V segments, but an unknown experimental factor could not be excluded. At a false discovery rate of 0.05, a later analysis linked some 18,000 TCR beta sequences to specific HLA alleles. A later genetic analysis reported fewer N-insertions in productive TCRs among donors in an Asian-associated ancestry cluster than the roughly 720-donor mean. Because HLA typing was unavailable for some donors at each locus, only the typed subset was used in association tests. Most CMV-associated TCR beta chains appeared to be HLA-restricted in a later analysis, and the HLA associations seemed to be driven largely by CMV exposure. A later analysis found that HLA-associated TCR beta chains were more clonally expanded and had lower generation probabilities than equally common non-associated chains. According to the authors, the approach could potentially be generalized to other disease states and immunological phenotypes. In vitro tests confirmed that a few of the cytomegalovirus-associated TCR beta chains recognize cytomegalovirus antigens.

In total, over 600 healthy bone marrow donors made up the cohort. All cohort members were sampled while nominally healthy, although unrecorded immune exposures were likely present. The donor was CMV seronegative and belonged to the group of 380 or so seronegative cohort members. A peripheral blood sample was provided by each donor, and peripheral blood mononuclear cells were used for TCR beta sequencing. The Qiagen DNeasy Blood Extraction Kit was used to extract genomic DNA from the blood cell samples. Receptors were amplified or captured by the immunoSEQ multiplex PCR assay. For the multiplex PCR, a mixture combining 60 forward primers for TCR Vbeta segments and 13 reverse primers for TCR Jbeta segments was used. The CDR3 region of rearranged TCR beta genes was amplified from genomic DNA by a multiplex PCR assay. The Illumina HiSeq System was used to sequence the amplified TCR beta libraries as 87-base-pair reads. From the authors' description of their analysis: A later analysis tallied around 80 million unique TCR beta chains across the 550 to 850 repertoires, and approximately 12 million of those chains were shared by two or more donors. To remove PCR and sequencing errors, raw reads were error-corrected and collapsed into unique sequences using a nearest-neighbor algorithm that merged closely related sequences. Alignment of CDR3 sequences to IMGT reference sequences was used to assign V, D and J gene segments. Each retained sequence needed at least a six-nucleotide match to both a V gene segment and a J gene segment. Rearrangements were classified as productive when the CDR3 lacked stop codons and remained in frame with V and J, and all other rearrangements were classified as non-productive. Following IMGT convention, CDR3 was defined as the stretch from the second conserved V-encoded cysteine to the conserved J-encoded phenylalanine. In an earlier analysis of roughly 610 of the donors, sequences lacking an unambiguous match to a single V gene segment were excluded. An earlier analysis of about 590 of the donors classified V segments as functional when productive rearrangements were above 56.7% and as segregating when the standard deviation between donors was above 5%. To diagnose cytomegalovirus status from the catalog of TCR beta chain sequences, a statistical classification framework was built. In a later analysis, TCR nucleotide sequences were compared against IMGT/GENE-DB human TR gene sequences so that V and J genes could be assigned. A later analysis assigned CDR3 sequences and most-parsimonious VDJ recombination scenarios with the TCRdist pipeline. In a later analysis, each TCR beta chain was defined by its CDR3 amino acid sequence together with its V-gene family, and reads lacking a unique V-gene family were excluded. A later analysis removed roughly 590 highly shared, low-generation-probability nucleotide sequences to deal with suspected cross-contamination and a sequencing artifact. In a later analysis, a clonal expansion index was calculated for each public chain from normalized within-repertoire ranks of inferred template counts. Generation probabilities in a later analysis came from a VDJ recombination model fitted to out-of-frame rearrangements, and those results were checked against IGoR. Hypergeometric tests were used in a later analysis to score TCR-TCR, TCR-HLA and TCR-CMV co-occurrence, with a repertoire-size bias correction applied to the TCR pairs. False discovery rates were estimated in a later analysis by permuting HLA or CMV assignments 20 times. In a later analysis, co-occurring TCRs were grouped using DBSCAN, and TCRdist sequence similarity was added for clustering within HLA-allele-positive subsets. Repertoires with fewer than 30,000 or more than 120,000 public chains were left out of co-occurrence clustering, as were a few repertoires with anomalous nucleotide sharing. Sourced from immuneACCESS, this table was stored by TCRdb with only in-frame sequences that have V and J called. A share of the clones is absent; for the studies checked, an unresolved V gene accounts for under half, and the remainder has no known explanation. The V and J calls and clone size were taken over from that table, and D and trimming were inferred from the DNA. The sample yields approximately 74,000 clones; approximately 78% were counted once. The ten top clones hold over 9.5% of the sample.

Concerning this clone: Its antigen remains unidentified. Base qualities were left out, and no much larger clone turns up one base away.

The sequenced material came from PBMCs. This clonotype was sampled from a man aged 40-49 years in good health and CMV-seronegative. The chain uses TRBV6-5 and TRBJ2-5; the best D guess is TRBD2, with 5 bases matching. The CDR3 protein is CASSYDVGGTQYF. The sequenced DNA: TGTGCCAGCAGTTACGACGTTGGAGGGACCCAGTACTTC.